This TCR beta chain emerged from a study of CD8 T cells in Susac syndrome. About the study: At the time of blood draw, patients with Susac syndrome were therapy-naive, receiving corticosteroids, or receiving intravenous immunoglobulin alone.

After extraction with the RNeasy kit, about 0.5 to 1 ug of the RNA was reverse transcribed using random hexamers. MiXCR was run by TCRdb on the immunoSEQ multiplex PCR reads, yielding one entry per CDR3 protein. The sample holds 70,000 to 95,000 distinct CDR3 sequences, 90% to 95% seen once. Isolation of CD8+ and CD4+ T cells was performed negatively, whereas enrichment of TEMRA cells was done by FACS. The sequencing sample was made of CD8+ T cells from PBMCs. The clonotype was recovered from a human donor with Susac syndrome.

CDR3 amino acids: CASSYFVAGGPPDTQYF. The CDR3 bases are TGTGCCAGCAGCTACTTTGTCGCGGGGGGGCCCCCAGATACGCAGTATTTT. The genes are TRBV7-9 and TRBJ2-3; TRBD2 aligns across 9 bases. The CDR3 spans 17 residues. V was clipped by 4 bases and J by 4 bases; unmatched bases: 12. Germline V gene sequence: CDR1 SEHNR, CDR2 FQNEAQ (reference sequence).